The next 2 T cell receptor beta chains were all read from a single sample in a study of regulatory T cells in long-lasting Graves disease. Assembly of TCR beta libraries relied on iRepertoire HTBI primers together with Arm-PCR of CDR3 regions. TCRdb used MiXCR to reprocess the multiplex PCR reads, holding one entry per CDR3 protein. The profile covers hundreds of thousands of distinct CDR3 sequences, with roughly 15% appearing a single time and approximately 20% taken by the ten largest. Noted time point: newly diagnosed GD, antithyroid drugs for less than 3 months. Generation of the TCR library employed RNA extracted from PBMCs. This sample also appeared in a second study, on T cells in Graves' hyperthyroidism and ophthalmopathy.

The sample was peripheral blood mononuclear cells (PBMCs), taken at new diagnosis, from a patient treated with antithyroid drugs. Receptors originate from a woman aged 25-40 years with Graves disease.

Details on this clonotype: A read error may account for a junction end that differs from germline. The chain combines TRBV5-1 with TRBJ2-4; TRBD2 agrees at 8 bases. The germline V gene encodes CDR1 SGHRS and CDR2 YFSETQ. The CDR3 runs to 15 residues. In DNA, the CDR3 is TGCGCCAGCAGCCCGGGGGGGAGGGCCAAAGACATTCAGTACTTC. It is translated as CASSPGGRAKDIQYF.

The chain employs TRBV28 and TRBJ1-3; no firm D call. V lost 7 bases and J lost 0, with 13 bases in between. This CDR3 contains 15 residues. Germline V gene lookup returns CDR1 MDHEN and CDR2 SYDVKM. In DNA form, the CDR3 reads TGTGCCAGCACACGAGGGCTTTACTCTGGAAACACCATATATTTT. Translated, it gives CASTRGLYSGNTIYF.